The sequence of this T cell receptor beta chain was determined in a study of T cell responses to AZD1222 COVID-19 vaccine. Whole-study findings and limits: Donors skewed white British and female; clonal diversity was possibly underestimated.

Clones were read by immunoSEQ multiplex PCR, and TCRdb kept only the in-frame ones, dropping some. The sample has tens of thousands of clones, around 90% seen once; the top ten hold approximately 10%. V was pared by 5 bases and J by 0 bases, with 17 bases between. The CDR3 is made up of 16 amino acids. Looked up from germline, CDR1 is MNHNY and CDR2 is SVGAGI (reference sequence). In the case of this clone: Antigen: not known.

This TCR was recovered from an adult who received the AZD1222 COVID-19 vaccine. The sample was peripheral blood, taken 28 days after the second AZD1222 dose. This chain connects TRBV6-6 to TRBJ2-7; maybe TRBD1 (6 bases). The CDR3 here is CASSRPTGGFSYEQYF. The CDR3 coding sequence is TGTGCCAGCAGTAGACCGACAGGTGGATTCTCCTACGAGCAGTACTTC.